These T cell receptor beta chains were read from a single sample in a study of radiotherapy plus CTLA-4 blockade in lung cancer. Sequencing used immunoSEQ multiplex PCR; TCRdb keeps in-frame clones, though not all of them. The sample lists some 46,000 clones; roughly three quarters were seen once. The sample here was peripheral blood, taken from a patient treated with radiotherapy plus ipilimumab. These receptors originate from a human donor with non-small cell lung cancer whose response to radiotherapy plus ipilimumab could not be evaluated. Each CDR3 is given with its conserved first and last residue. Each record gives: D gene, J gene, clone size, V gene, CDR3 protein, CDR3 DNA. A D gene is named only where the DNA matches it firmly. Some rows mark clone size as missing; the rest say once, few, many or name a class of expanded clone.

TRBD1 | TRBJ2-5 | - | TRBV2 | CASSDRVQETQYF | TGTGCCAGCAGCGACAGGGTCCAAGAGACCCAGTACTTC
- | TRBJ1-4 | - | TRBV28 | CASSLGPQGNEKLFF | TGTGCCAGCAGCCTTGGCCCGCAGGGGAATGAAAAACTGTTTTTT
- | TRBJ2-5 | - | TRBV5-1 | CASSLGGTVKETQYF | TGCGCCAGCAGCTTGGGCGGCACGGTTAAAGAGACCCAGTACTTC
TRBD2 | TRBJ2-1 | - | TRBV20-1 | CVVAGGAEQFF | TGCGTAGTAGCGGGGGGTGCTGAGCAGTTCTTC
TRBD1 | TRBJ1-1 | - | TRBV30 | CAWSPWTGTNTEAFF | TGTGCCTGGAGTCCCTGGACAGGGACAAACACTGAAGCTTTCTTT
TRBD1 | TRBJ1-2 | - | TRBV19 | CASRDRGYGYTF | TGTGCCAGTCGGGACAGGGGGTATGGCTACACCTTC
TRBD2 | TRBJ2-3 | - | TRBV4-2 | CASSQEGLAGDTQYF | TGTGCCAGCAGCCAAGAGGGCCTAGCGGGGGATACGCAGTATTTT
TRBD2 | TRBJ2-7 | few | TRBV6-1 | CASSDLVAGDYEQYF | TGTGCCAGCAGTGACCTAGTAGCGGGTGACTACGAGCAGTACTTC
TRBD2 | TRBJ2-5 | - | TRBV9 | CASSVQRTSEETQYF | TGTGCCAGCAGCGTACAAAGGACTAGCGAAGAGACCCAGTACTTC
- | TRBJ2-1 | - | TRBV18 | CASSPLTGLAAPEQFF | TGTGCCAGCTCACCACTAACAGGTCTGGCCGCGCCTGAGCAGTTCTTC
- | TRBJ2-5 | once | TRBV25-1 | CASAWTAQETQYF | TGTGCCAGCGCTTGGACAGCCCAAGAGACCCAGTACTTC
- | TRBJ2-3 | - | TRBV9 | CASSVLVGTDTQYF | TGTGCCAGCAGCGTGCTCGTCGGGACAGATACGCAGTATTTT
TRBD2 | TRBJ2-7 | medium-sized | TRBV18 | CASSEAGGDYEQYF | TGTGCCAGCTCAGAAGCGGGAGGAGATTACGAGCAGTACTTC
- | TRBJ2-5 | - | TRBV5-1 | CASSLVVEVETQYF | TGCGCCAGCAGCTTGGTGGTGGAGGTGGAGACCCAGTACTTC
- | TRBJ2-5 | - | TRBV30 | CAWSVGQAYQETQYF | TGTGCCTGGAGTGTAGGTCAGGCGTACCAAGAGACCCAGTACTTC
TRBD1 | TRBJ2-3 | - | TRBV6-6 | CASSWTGGSGTDTQYF | TGTGCCAGCAGTTGGACAGGGGGCTCTGGCACAGATACGCAGTATTTT
- | TRBJ2-7 | - | TRBV5-1 | CASSVGIGTNSYEQYF | TGCGCCAGCAGCGTTGGAATAGGGACAAACTCCTACGAGCAGTACTTC
- | TRBJ2-7 | - | TRBV6-5 | CASRTRDNEQYF | TGTGCCAGCAGAACCCGGGACAACGAGCAGTACTTC
- | TRBJ1-5 | once | TRBV6-1 | CASSESWTVINQPQHF | TGTGCCAGCAGTGAAAGTTGGACAGTAATCAATCAGCCCCAGCATTTT
TRBD1 | TRBJ2-2 | - | TRBV5-1 | CASSLDRSSTGELFF | TGCGCCAGCAGTTTGGACAGGTCCTCAACCGGGGAGCTGTTTTTT
TRBD2 | TRBJ2-1 | - | TRBV11-2 | CASSFAGDRRDEQFF | TGTGCCAGCAGCTTTGCGGGGGATAGAAGGGATGAGCAGTTCTTC
- | TRBJ2-1 | - | TRBV7-3 | CASSPNRASYNEQFF | TGTGCCAGCAGTCCGAACAGGGCCTCCTACAATGAGCAGTTCTTC
- | TRBJ2-7 | - | TRBV6-5 | CASSYSGGGEQYF | TGTGCCAGCAGTTACTCCGGGGGTGGCGAGCAGTACTTC
- | TRBJ2-1 | - | TRBV7-8 | CASSLTQQYNEQFF | TGTGCCAGCAGCTTAACACAGCAGTACAATGAGCAGTTCTTC
- | TRBJ1-5 | few | TRBV18 | CASSPPRSNLYSNQPQHF | TGTGCCAGCTCACCTCCTAGGTCAAACCTATATAGCAATCAGCCCCAGCATTTT
- | TRBJ2-3 | - | TRBV18 | CASSPPSTDTQYF | TGTGCCAGCTCACCCCCTAGCACAGATACGCAGTATTTT
TRBD1 | TRBJ1-1 | few | TRBV2 | CASSFQGANTEAFF | TGTGCCAGCAGTTTCCAGGGGGCGAACACTGAAGCTTTCTTT
- | TRBJ1-5 | - | TRBV28 | CASSLKWGTRPQHF | TGTGCCAGCAGTTTGAAGTGGGGCACGCGGCCCCAGCATTTT
- | TRBJ2-3 | - | TRBV9 | CASSPQVSGSAASDTQYF | TGTGCCAGCAGCCCCCAGGTCAGTGGTAGCGCTGCTTCAGATACGCAGTATTTT
- | TRBJ2-5 | - | TRBV4-3 | CASSQERAGGTQETQYF | TGCGCCAGCAGCCAAGAGAGGGCAGGGGGGACCCAAGAGACCCAGTACTTC
- | TRBJ2-5 | - | TRBV10-3 | CAISDIRQETQYF | TGTGCCATCAGCGACATACGCCAAGAGACCCAGTACTTC
- | TRBJ1-5 | - | TRBV19 | CASSISPGGQPQHF | TGTGCCAGTAGTATATCCCCCGGCGGTCAGCCCCAGCATTTT
- | TRBJ2-2 | - | TRBV7-3 | CASSPFGGRTRTNTGELFF | TGTGCCAGCAGCCCTTTTGGCGGTCGAACTAGAACGAACACCGGGGAGCTGTTTTTT
TRBD1 | TRBJ1-6 | - | TRBV7-6 | CASSLQTGTGTTPLHF | TGTGCCAGCAGCCTCCAGACCGGGACAGGGACAACACCCCTCCACTTT
- | TRBJ1-2 | - | TRBV2 | CASSTGFGYAF | TGTGCCAGCAGCACAGGGTTCGGCTACGCCTTC
- | TRBJ2-4 | once | TRBV4-3 | CASSQLSVEGSAKNIQYF | TGCGCCAGCAGCCAACTATCGGTGGAGGGGTCGGCCAAAAACATTCAGTACTTC
TRBD2 | TRBJ2-5 | once | TRBV13 | CASSRAGRGGLETQYF | TGTGCCAGCAGCAGAGCGGGGCGGGGAGGTCTCGAGACCCAGTACTTC
- | TRBJ2-1 | - | TRBV11-3 | CASGTGSSSYNEQFF | TGTGCCAGCGGCACGGGGTCGAGCTCCTACAATGAGCAGTTCTTC
- | TRBJ1-5 | - | TRBV19 | CASSIGRYQPQHF | TGTGCCAGTAGTATAGGGCGGTATCAGCCCCAGCATTTT
- | TRBJ1-2 | - | TRBV7-9 | CASSSQGFVGYTF | TGTGCCAGCAGCTCACAGGGCTTTGTTGGCTACACCTTC